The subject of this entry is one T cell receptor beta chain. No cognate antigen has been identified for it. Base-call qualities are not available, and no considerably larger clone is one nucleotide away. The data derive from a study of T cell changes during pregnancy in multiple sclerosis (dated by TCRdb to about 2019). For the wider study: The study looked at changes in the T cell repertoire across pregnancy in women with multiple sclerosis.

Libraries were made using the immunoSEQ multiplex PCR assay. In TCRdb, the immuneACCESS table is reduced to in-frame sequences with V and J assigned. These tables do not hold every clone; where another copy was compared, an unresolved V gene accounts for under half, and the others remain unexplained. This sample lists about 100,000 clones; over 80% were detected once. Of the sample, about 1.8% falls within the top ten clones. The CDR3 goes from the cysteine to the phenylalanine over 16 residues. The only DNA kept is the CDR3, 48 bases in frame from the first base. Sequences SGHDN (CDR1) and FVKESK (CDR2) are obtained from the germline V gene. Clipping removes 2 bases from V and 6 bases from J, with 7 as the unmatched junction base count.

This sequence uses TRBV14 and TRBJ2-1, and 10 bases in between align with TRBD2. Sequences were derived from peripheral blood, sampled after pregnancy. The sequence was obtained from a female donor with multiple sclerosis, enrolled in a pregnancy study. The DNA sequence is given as TGTGCCAGCAGCCAACTAGCGGGAGACCTATTCAATGAGCAGTTCTTC. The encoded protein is CASSQLAGDLFNEQFF.